The 31 T cell receptor beta chains in this list originate from one sample, sequenced in a study of PD-1 blockade in classical Hodgkin lymphoma. The protocol was immunoSEQ multiplex PCR, while the TCRdb copy is restricted to in-frame clones and leaves out a portion. This table has 90,000 to 120,000 clones, approximately 90% appearing once. Every patient had relapsed following autologous stem cell transplantation, and cohorts differed in brentuximab vedotin exposure. The source material was peripheral blood mononuclear cells (PBMCs), sampled before the second cycle of nivolumab. The receptors derive from a human donor with classical Hodgkin lymphoma.

This clone was detected once. The chain combines TRBV4-2 with TRBJ2-6, with a weak D call TRBD2 (5 bases). The V end was cut by 0 bases, the J end by 4 bases, with 13 bases between. CDR1 LGHNA and CDR2 YNFKEQ come from the germline V gene. The CDR3 totals 17 residues. The CDR3 bases are TGTGCCAGCAGCCAAGATTTCTCGGGGTCAGGGGCCAACGTCCTGACTTTC. Its translation: CASSQDFSGSGANVLTF.

The chain links TRBV15 to TRBJ2-3; 8 positions match TRBD2. This CDR3 is 14 amino acids long. V gave up 0 bases and J gave up 9 bases; unmatched junction bases: 5. Germline V gene sequence: CDR1 LNHNV, CDR2 YYDKDF (reference sequence). The CDR3 reads CATSRDGTSSTQYF. The CDR3 DNA sequence: TGTGCCACCAGCAGAGATGGGACTAGTTCCACGCAGTATTTT.

The chain carries TRBV9 and TRBJ1-1; D gene ambiguous. Germline V gene lookup returns CDR1 SGDLS and CDR2 YYNGEE. This CDR3 contains 15 residues. The V end lost 3 bases, the J end lost 5 bases, and 17 bases lay between the germline ends. In DNA form, the CDR3 reads TGTGCCAGCAGCGCAGAGACCTTCGACACGACTGAAGCTTTCTTT. This codes for CASSAETFDTTEAFF.

V is TRBV27 and J is TRBJ2-1; TRBD2 matches 16 bases. CDR1 MNHEY and CDR2 SMNVEV come from the germline V gene (reference sequence). The CDR3 runs 19 residues. V was clipped by 6 bases and J by 6 bases; unmatched bases: 14. The CDR3 DNA reads TGTGCCAGCAGCCAGGGGGGGGGACTAGCGGGAGGGCCTGGCAATGAGCAGTTCTTC. Amino acids: CASSQGGGLAGGPGNEQFF.

CDR3 residues: CASIDGSLSSYEQYF. CDR3 DNA: TGTGCCAGCATTGACGGGTCTCTAAGCTCCTACGAGCAGTACTTC. The chain has TRBV2 and TRBJ2-7; D is unclear. The CDR3 contains 15 residues. V gave up 7 bases and J gave up 0 bases, with 16 bases separating them. Germline values: CDR1 SNHLY, CDR2 FYNNEI.

The J gene is TRBJ2-2, the V gene TRBV11-2; 9 nucleotides match TRBD1. The ends lost 3 bases at V and 4 bases at J; junction bases unmatched: 6. Germline V gives CDR1 SGHAT, CDR2 FQNNGV. This CDR3 has 16 residues. The CDR3 is CASSLGRDRVTGELFF. The CDR3 DNA sequence: TGTGCCAGCAGCTTGGGGCGGGACAGGGTCACCGGGGAGCTGTTTTTT.

J is TRBJ1-1 and V is TRBV19; no clear D gene. With 6 bases removed from V and 6 bases from J, the gap between germline ends came to 20 bases. This CDR3 has 15 amino acids. Germline-derived CDR1 and CDR2 are LNHDA and SQIVND (reference sequence). CDR3 loop: CASRPLLGSGAEAFF. The CDR3 DNA sequence: TGTGCCAGTAGGCCCCTCCTTGGATCGGGCGCTGAAGCTTTCTTT.

V gene TRBV19 combines with J gene TRBJ2-7; D gene unclear. CDR3 size: 14 residues. V was pared by 1 base and J by 0 bases, with 7 bases between. Germline lookup yields CDR1 LNHDA and CDR2 SQIVND (reference sequence). The CDR3 DNA reads as TGTGCCAGTAGTATAGGACACATCTCCTACGAGCAGTACTTC. As protein: CASSIGHISYEQYF.

The chain links TRBV30 to TRBJ1-2; 9 bases agree with TRBD1. Unmatched junction bases numbered 13, after V lost 7 bases and J lost 4 bases. CDR1 GTSNPN and CDR2 SVGIG come from the germline V gene (reference sequence). The CDR3 has 15 amino acids. The CDR3 nucleotides are TGTGCCTCAGACCCCACCGGGACAGGGACCTATGGCTACACCTTC. This encodes CASDPTGTGTYGYTF. The full variable domain, its missing parts supplied by reference TRBV30 and TRBJ1-2, is SQTIHQWPATLVQPVGSPLSLECTVEGTSNPNLYWYRQAAGRGLQLLFYSVGIGQISSEVPQNLSASRPQDRQFILSSKKLLLSDSGFYLCASDPTGTGTYGYTFGSGTRLTVV.

The V and J genes are TRBV28 and TRBJ2-1; unclear D gene. The V and J ends lost 5 bases and 5 bases respectively, with 13 bases between them. Germline-derived CDR1 and CDR2 are MDHEN and SYDVKM. This CDR3 contains 14 residues. Written as DNA, the CDR3 is TGTGCCAGCAGTCTGATCGGGCGCAACAATGAGCAGTTCTTC. This codes for CASSLIGRNNEQFF.

The chain uses TRBV6-1 and TRBJ2-3, with a possible D match to TRBD2 (5 bases). V was shortened by 4 bases and J by 1 base, with 9 bases between the two germline ends. Looked up from germline, CDR1 is MNHNS and CDR2 is SASEGT. The CDR3 runs 14 residues. The DNA of the CDR3 is TGTGCCAGCAGTGGCTCCGGGGGCACAGATACGCAGTATTTT. It is translated as CASSGSGGTDTQYF.

This clone was found a few times. The chain combines TRBV5-1 with TRBJ2-6; no clear D. This CDR3 is built from 15 residues. The ends were cut back, 4 bases at V and 1 base at J, with 9 bases in the middle. CDR1 SGHRS and CDR2 YFSETQ come from the germline V gene. In nucleotides, the CDR3 is TGCGCCAGCAGCAAGGACGGATCTGGGGCCAACGTCCTGACTTTC. Amino acids: CASSKDGSGANVLTF.

The V gene is TRBV18, the J gene TRBJ1-1; 7 nucleotides agree with TRBD1. CDR1 and CDR2 (germline): KGHSH, LQKENI. The CDR3 is 14 residues long. V shed 6 bases and J 1 base; nucleotides not matched to a gene: 5. The CDR3 region is CASSRQGQNTEAFF. DNA of the CDR3: TGTGCCAGCTCTCGACAGGGCCAGAACACTGAAGCTTTCTTT. Full variable domain (missing parts from reference TRBV18 and TRBJ1-1): NAGVMQNPRHLVRRRGQEARLRCSPMKGHSHVYWYRQLPEEGLKFMVYLQKENIIDESGMPKERFSAEFPKEGPSILRIQQVVRGDSAAYFCASSRQGQNTEAFFGQGTRLTVV.

This chain uses TRBV6-4 with TRBJ2-5; 9 nucleotides match TRBD1. This CDR3 has 14 amino acids. V trimming: 5 bases; J trimming: 5 bases; junction bases outside the gene matches: 6. Germline V gene lookup returns CDR1 MRHNA and CDR2 SNTAGT. The CDR3 loop is CASSPTGGSETQYF. The CDR3 coding sequence is TGTGCCAGCAGTCCTACAGGGGGCAGCGAGACCCAGTACTTC.

This chain connects TRBV27 to TRBJ2-1; perhaps TRBD1 as D (6 bases). V lost 4 bases and J lost 10, with 17 bases in between. Germline V gene sequence: CDR1 MNHEY, CDR2 SMNVEV (reference sequence). The CDR3 spans 14 residues. The CDR3 spells CASSSDSRDTEQFF. In DNA, the CDR3 is TGTGCCAGCAGTTCGGACAGCCGGGACACGGAGCAGTTCTTC.

The chain joins TRBV6-6 to TRBJ1-1, with 7 nucleotides matching TRBD1. V dropped 6 bases and J dropped 0; count of bases not matched to a gene: 7. Germline V lookup: CDR1 MNHNY, CDR2 SVGAGI (reference sequence). CDR3 size: 15 residues. CDR3 in DNA: TGTGCCAGCAGGGCGATAGGGGGCCTGAACACTGAAGCTTTCTTT. It codes for CASRAIGGLNTEAFF.

A few counts support this clone. The chain recombines TRBV9 with TRBJ1-3; D gene ambiguous. V shed 3 bases and J shed 1 base, with 11 bases lying between them. The CDR3 extends over 15 amino acids. Germline lookup yields CDR1 SGDLS and CDR2 YYNGEE. The chain's CDR3 is CASSGTRTSGNTIYF. The CDR3 region has the DNA TGTGCCAGCAGCGGGACCCGGACGTCTGGAAACACCATATATTTT. The full variable domain, its missing parts supplied by reference TRBV9 and TRBJ1-3, is DSGVTQTPKHLITATGQRVTLRCSPRSGDLSVYWYQQSLDQGLQFLIQYYNGEERAKGNILERFSAQQFPDLHSELNLSSLELGDSALYFCASSGTRTSGNTIYFGEGSWLTVV.

The chain joins TRBV5-1 to TRBJ2-6; D uncertain. CDR3 size: 15 residues. The germline V gene has CDR1 SGHRS and CDR2 YFSETQ. Trimming took off 0 bases at V and 2 bases at J, with 6 bases between the two ends. CDR3: CASSLAAAGANVLTF. CDR3 bases: TGCGCCAGCAGCTTGGCGGCTGCTGGGGCCAACGTCCTGACTTTC.

This chain joins TRBV5-1 and TRBJ2-7; TRBD1 matches at 10 bases. The CDR3 has 14 amino acids. V dropped 4 bases and J dropped 6; count of bases not matched to a gene: 7. Germline-derived CDR1 and CDR2 are SGHRS and YFSETQ. CDR3 loop: CASSTQTGGGEQYF. The CDR3 nucleotides read TGCGCCAGCAGCACCCAGACAGGGGGCGGCGAGCAGTACTTC.

This sequence joins TRBV7-8 and TRBJ1-1; perhaps TRBD1 as D (6 bases). The CDR3 length is 16 residues. V was shortened by 0 bases and J by 3 bases, with 14 bases between the two germline ends. The V gene's germline CDR1 is SGHVS and CDR2 FQNEAQ. The CDR3 sequence is CASSLAPGTLDTEAFF. The CDR3 DNA sequence: TGTGCCAGCAGCTTAGCGCCCGGGACATTGGACACTGAAGCTTTCTTT.

This chain uses TRBV27 with TRBJ1-1; no reliable D call. Per the germline V gene, CDR1 is MNHEY and CDR2 is SMNVEV (reference sequence). This CDR3 spans 13 amino acids. The V gene lost 4 bases and the J gene lost 0 bases, with 6 bases spanning the gap. The CDR3 bases are TGTGCCAGCAGTTGGTACATGAACACTGAAGCTTTCTTT. Its translation is CASSWYMNTEAFF.

J is TRBJ2-7 and V is TRBV28; TRBD2 might be the D (6 bases). Germline CDR1 MDHEN, CDR2 SYDVKM. The CDR3 has 14 amino acids. Trimming stripped 6 bases from V and 5 bases from J, with 17 bases between. CDR3 bases: TGTGCCAGCAGCCAGGAGGGGACGTCTGACGAGCAGTACTTC. Its translation is CASSQEGTSDEQYF.

V is TRBV7-9 and J is TRBJ2-5, with a weak D call TRBD1 (5 bases). Germline V gene sequence: CDR1 SEHNR, CDR2 FQNEAQ (reference sequence). This CDR3 is 13 amino acids long. Deletions cut 2 bases from V and 2 bases from J, with 6 bases between. The DNA of the CDR3 is TGTGCCAGCAGCTTATCAGGGCAAGAGACCCAGTACTTC. Protein product: CASSLSGQETQYF.

V is TRBV2 and J is TRBJ2-7, with D possibly matching TRBD1 (6 bases). Trimming left V 3 bases short and J 6 bases short, with 18 bases between. The CDR3 is 15 amino acids. Per germline, CDR1 SNHLY and CDR2 FYNNEI. The CDR3 reads CASSDFKGVGREQYF. CDR3 DNA: TGTGCCAGCAGTGATTTTAAGGGGGTAGGGCGCGAGCAGTACTTC.

This chain links TRBV11-2 with TRBJ2-7; the match to TRBD2 covers 15 bases. V dropped 5 bases and J dropped 3; count of bases not matched to a gene: 5. Germline V gene sequence: CDR1 SGHAT, CDR2 FQNNGV. The CDR3 length is 16 residues. This CDR3 is CASSGLAGGRVYEQYF. In DNA, the CDR3 is TGTGCCAGCAGCGGACTAGCGGGAGGGAGGGTCTACGAGCAGTACTTC. The variable domain in full, with the rest retrieved from reference TRBV11-2 and TRBJ2-7, is EAGVAQSPRYKIIEKRQSVAFWCNPISGHATLYWYQQILGQGPKLLIQFQNNGVVDDSQLPKDRFSAERLKGVDSTLKIQPAKLEDSAVYLCASSGLAGGRVYEQYFGPGTRLTVT.

This clone was seen more than once but under ten times. This chain joins TRBV18 and TRBJ2-5, with D hard to call. V was shortened by 5 bases and J by 4 bases, with 8 bases between the two germline ends. The CDR3 has 12 amino acids. Germline CDR1 is KGHSH and CDR2 is LQKENI. The CDR3 region has the DNA TGTGCCAGCTCATACTATACAGAGACCCAGTACTTC. It encodes CASSYYTETQYF.

This chain joins TRBV19 and TRBJ2-1, with TRBD2 as a possible D gene (6 bases). Germline V gene data show CDR1 as LNHDA and CDR2 as SQIVND (reference sequence). CDR3 size: 15 residues. V gave up 0 bases and J gave up 9 bases, with 15 bases separating them. The CDR3 coding sequence is TGTGCCAGTAGTATAGATCAATTAGCGGCAGCTGAGCAGTTCTTC. Translated: CASSIDQLAAAEQFF.

This sequence joins TRBV29-1 and TRBJ2-7; D unresolved. Germline V gene data show CDR1 as SQVTM and CDR2 as ANQGSEA. This CDR3 region has 11 residues. V dropped 7 bases and J dropped 5 bases, with 12 bases sitting between them. Here the CDR3 DNA reads TGCAGCGGAGGTTGGGATAACGAGCAGTACTTC. Protein product: CSGGWDNEQYF.

The genes are TRBV2 and TRBJ1-2; no reliable D call. The CDR3 runs to 13 residues. Germline loops: CDR1 SNHLY, CDR2 FYNNEI. V was trimmed by 8 bases and J by 4 bases, leaving 14 bases between them. CDR3 sequence: CASLRDSGYGYTF. CDR3 sequence (DNA): TGTGCCAGCCTAAGGGATTCGGGCTATGGCTACACCTTC.

The V call is TRBV11-1, the J call TRBJ2-1, with unresolved D. V lost 1 base to trimming and J lost 7 bases, with 8 bases between them. This CDR3 contains 13 residues. Germline loops: CDR1 SGHAT, CDR2 FQDESV (reference sequence). The CDR3 is CASSLVGRNEQFF. CDR3 bases: TGTGCCAGCAGCTTAGTTGGGCGGAATGAGCAGTTCTTC.

The chain is built from TRBV6-5 and TRBJ2-7; a possible D gene is TRBD2 (6 bases). The CDR3 covers 13 residues. The germline V and J ends were trimmed by 6 bases and 0 bases, with 9 bases remaining between them. The V gene's germline CDR1 is MNHEY and CDR2 SVGAGI. The CDR3 coding sequence is TGTGCCAGCAGGATGGGAGGCTCCTACGAGCAGTACTTC. Its translation: CASRMGGSYEQYF.